These 30 T cell receptor beta chains share one sample of origin, sequenced in a study of regulatory T cells in long-lasting Graves disease. Both iRepertoire HTBI primers and Arm-PCR of CDR3 regions were used to build the TCR beta libraries. One entry per CDR3 protein results from TCRdb running MiXCR on the multiplex PCR reads. The data show more than 400,000 distinct CDR3 sequences, about a sixth seen once. Stated time point: newly diagnosed GD, antithyroid drugs for less than 3 months. There was RNA extracted from PBMCs, and the TCR library was made from it. This sample also belongs to another study, concerning T cells in Graves' hyperthyroidism and ophthalmopathy.

Here the sequenced sample was peripheral blood mononuclear cells (PBMCs), taken at new diagnosis, from a patient treated with antithyroid drugs. These receptor sequences come from a young woman with Graves disease.

This clonotype came up a few times. The genes are TRBV6-1 and TRBJ2-7, with D perhaps assigned TRBD1 or TRBD2 (5 bases each). Germline CDR1 and CDR2: MNHNS and SASEGT. This CDR3 spans 15 amino acids. V lost 5 bases, J lost 3 bases, and 17 bases lay in between. CDR3: CASSQGLGPRYEQYF. CDR3 coding DNA: TGTGCCAGCAGTCAAGGACTGGGACCCCGCTACGAGCAGTACTTC.

The V call is TRBV5-5, the J call TRBJ2-2; D unresolved. The germline V and J ends were trimmed by 6 bases and 5 bases, with 14 bases remaining between them. The CDR3 is 14 residues long. Germline loops: CDR1 SGHKS, CDR2 YYEKEE (reference sequence). The CDR3 DNA is TGTGCCAGCACCCTGATGTCAGAAACCGGGGAGCTGTTTTTT. Its protein is CASTLMSETGELFF.

This rearrangement joins TRBV5-5 to TRBJ2-3; 11 nucleotides match TRBD2. The CDR3 totals 15 residues. Per germline, CDR1 SGHKS and CDR2 YYEKEE (reference sequence). With 4 bases clipped from V and 2 bases from J, the junction kept 3 bases outside the gene matches. The CDR3 loop reads CASSRTSGFTDTQYF. The DNA for the CDR3 is TGTGCCAGCAGCCGGACTAGCGGGTTCACAGATACGCAGTATTTT.

The table lists this clonotype with many counts. The V call is TRBV3-1, the J call TRBJ2-1; no clear D gene. Trimming shortened V by 0 bases and J by 12 bases, and 12 bases separated the two germline ends. CDR1 LGHDT and CDR2 YNNKEL come from the germline V gene (reference sequence). The CDR3 contains 13 residues. CDR3 sequence (DNA): TGTGCCAGCAGCCAAGACATGGGCAAGGTGCAGTTCTTC. Translated: CASSQDMGKVQFF.

This clonotype was seen repeatedly, ten times or more. The rearrangement joins TRBV12-3 or TRBV12-4 to TRBJ2-4; 8 bases align to TRBD1. The length of the CDR3 is 14 residues. V shed 6 bases, J shed 6 bases, and the junction held 7 bases outside the gene matches. DNA for the CDR3: TGTGCCAGCAGCCGCGGACAGGGTTCAAACATTCAGTACTTC. Residues: CASSRGQGSNIQYF.

V and J are TRBV20-1 and TRBJ2-1; weak D call: TRBD2 (6 bases). Trimming cost V 6 bases and J 0 bases, with 12 bases left between them. The CDR3 extends over 14 amino acids. Germline-derived CDR1 and CDR2 are DFQATT and SNEGSKA (reference sequence). The CDR3 protein is CSALGGSSYNEQFF. The CDR3, as DNA: TGCAGTGCCCTTGGGGGGAGCTCCTACAATGAGCAGTTCTTC.

This clonotype was seen many times. The chain recombines TRBV3-1 with TRBJ1-2; D gene uncertain. V was cut by 4 bases and J by 4 bases, with 13 bases left in between. The germline CDR1 and CDR2 sequences are LGHDT and YNNKEL (reference sequence). The CDR3 runs 14 residues. The CDR3 region is CASSPGRVSYGYTF. The CDR3 DNA reads TGTGCCAGCAGCCCTGGACGGGTTTCCTATGGCTACACCTTC.

Of note for this clonotype: A much larger clone is a single base away; this may be a read error. Since no conserved phenylalanine or tryptophan closes the CDR3, a read error is the likely cause. This chain connects TRBV5-1 to TRBJ1-1; D is unresolved. V was clipped by 2 bases and J by 8 bases, with 13 bases between them. This CDR3 region has 13 residues. The germline gives CDR1 SGHRS, CDR2 YFSETQ. CDR3 loop: CASSFAGRAEAFL. The DNA for the CDR3 is TGCGCCAGCAGCTTTGCTGGTCGGGCCGAAGCTTTCCTT.

This clonotype was seen at least ten times. The chain links TRBV4-1 to TRBJ2-7, with 9 positions matching TRBD1. Germline values: CDR1 MGHRA, CDR2 YSYEKL. This CDR3 contains 15 residues. The V gene end was trimmed by 0 bases and the J gene end by 1 base; junction bases not matched to a gene: 1. This CDR3 is CASSQETGGSYEQYF. The CDR3 region has the DNA TGCGCCAGCAGCCAAGAGACAGGGGGATCCTACGAGCAGTACTTC.

This clonotype was observed many times. J is TRBJ1-5 and V is TRBV18, with D possibly matching TRBD1 (5 bases). The CDR3 is 15 amino acids. Looked up from germline, CDR1 is KGHSH and CDR2 is LQKENI. Deletions cut 2 bases from V and 2 bases from J, with 10 bases between. The CDR3 nucleotides are TGTGCCAGCTCACCAACCAGGGACGGCAATCAGCCCCAGCATTTT. Translation gives CASSPTRDGNQPQHF.

The chain joins TRBV15 to TRBJ1-5; D not resolved. Germline CDR1 is LNHNV and CDR2 is YYDKDF (reference sequence). The CDR3 runs to 14 residues. V dropped 5 bases and J dropped 0 bases, with 8 bases sitting between them. The CDR3 bases are TGTGCCACCAGCGAGGAACTTAGCAATCAGCCCCAGCATTTT. This sequence encodes CATSEELSNQPQHF.

This clonotype was counted many times. The chain recombines TRBV12-3 or TRBV12-4 with TRBJ1-5, with TRBD1 as a possible D gene (6 bases). This CDR3 has 15 amino acids. Trimming left V 3 bases short and J 3 bases short, with 12 bases between. The CDR3 region is CASSFSGQNNQPQHF. The CDR3 region has the DNA TGTGCCAGCAGTTTTTCAGGACAGAACAATCAGCCCCAGCATTTT.

Comment on this clonotype: A much larger clone is a single base away; this may be a read error. This chain joins TRBV6-1 and TRBJ2-5; the D call may be TRBD1 or TRBD2 (5 bases each). In germline, CDR1 is MNHNS, CDR2 SASEGT. The CDR3 contains 13 residues. The CDR3 bases are TGTGCCAGCGGGACGGACATTCTAGAGGCCCAGTACTTC. Amino acid sequence: CASGTDILEAQYF.

This clonotype has at least ten counts. This rearrangement joins TRBV2 to TRBJ2-7; TRBD1 matches at 9 bases. Germline CDR1 SNHLY, CDR2 FYNNEI. This CDR3 comprises 12 residues. Trimming removed 10 bases from V and 6 bases from J; junction bases left unmatched: 7. The DNA for the CDR3 is TGTGCCAAGGGACAGGGAGCGCTCGAGCAGTACTTC. It is translated as CAKGQGALEQYF.

This clonotype occurred many times. The chain combines TRBV27 with TRBJ2-5; D gene unclear. Germline CDR1 reads MNHEY; CDR2 reads SMNVEV (reference sequence). CDR3 length: 15 residues. Between the trimmed V and J ends, which lost 2 bases and 3 bases, there was a span of 13 bases. CDR3: CASSLLSGRKETQYF. For the CDR3, the DNA is TGTGCCAGCAGTTTACTTTCGGGCAGGAAAGAGACCCAGTACTTC.

This clonotype has just a few counts. V gene TRBV6-1 combines with J gene TRBJ1-2; 8 nucleotides agree with TRBD1. The CDR3 sequence is 15 residues long. The germline CDR1 and CDR2 sequences are MNHNS and SASEGT. The junction had 4 bases not matched to a gene; V was cut back by 0 bases and J by 4 bases. CDR3 DNA: TGTGCCAGCAGTGAAGCCGGACAGGGTCTCTATGGCTACACCTTC. Encoded protein: CASSEAGQGLYGYTF.

The V gene is TRBV7-2, the J gene TRBJ2-3; the match to TRBD2 covers 12 bases. V dropped 4 bases and J dropped 4; count of bases not matched to a gene: 3. CDR3 length: 15 residues. The germline gives CDR1 SGHTA, CDR2 FQGNSA. In nucleotides, the CDR3 is TGTGCCAGCAGCTGGACTAGCGGGGCAGCAGATACGCAGTATTTT. Translating it yields CASSWTSGAADTQYF.

There are a few counts of this clonotype. The chain employs TRBV3-1 and TRBJ1-1; weak D call: TRBD1 (5 bases). Per the germline V gene, CDR1 is LGHDT and CDR2 is YNNKEL (reference sequence). Trimming removed 4 bases from V and 5 bases from J, with 14 bases in between. CDR3 length: 14 residues. The CDR3 here is CASSLGTDSTEAFF. CDR3 nucleotides: TGTGCCAGCAGCCTCGGGACGGACTCGACTGAAGCTTTCTTT.

This clonotype was counted at least ten times. V usage is TRBV7-9 and J usage is TRBJ2-7, with D perhaps matching TRBD1 or TRBD2 (6 bases each). The CDR3 has 13 residues. From germline, CDR1 is SEHNR and CDR2 FQNEAQ (reference sequence). V was cut by 3 bases and J by 3 bases, with 9 bases left in between. As DNA, the CDR3 is TGTGCCAGCAGCTTGGAGGGGGTCTACGAGCAGTACTTC. This sequence encodes CASSLEGVYEQYF.

This clonotype was observed many times. The chain carries TRBV30 and TRBJ2-6; D may be TRBD2 (5 bases). This CDR3 spans 15 amino acids. Per the germline V gene, CDR1 is GTSNPN and CDR2 is SVGIG (reference sequence). V lost 1 base and J 0 bases, leaving 7 bases between the germline ends. The CDR3 region is CAWSAAGSGANVLTF. DNA for the CDR3: TGTGCCTGGAGTGCCGCGGGCTCTGGGGCCAACGTCCTGACTTTC.

This clonotype was seen repeatedly, ten times or more. The chain recombines TRBV27 with TRBJ2-1; D not certain. Trimming removed 5 bases at V and 3 bases at J, with 20 bases between. Germline V gives CDR1 MNHEY, CDR2 SMNVEV (reference sequence). The CDR3 spans 17 residues. The CDR3 DNA sequence: TGTGCCAGCAGTAGTAACGCGTGGGGTTCAAACTACAATGAGCAGTTCTTC. Its protein product is CASSSNAWGSNYNEQFF.

This clonotype was seen a handful of times. The chain uses TRBV20-1 and TRBJ1-5; 8 nucleotides align to TRBD1. The V gene end was trimmed by 5 bases and the J gene end by 5 bases; junction bases not matched to a gene: 2. CDR1 is DFQATT, CDR2 SNEGSKA, per germline (reference sequence). The CDR3 extends over 12 amino acids. The CDR3: CSARTGHQPQHF. CDR3 nucleotide sequence: TGCAGTGCTCGGACAGGGCATCAGCCCCAGCATTTT.

A remark on this clonotype: A much bigger clone sits one base away, suggesting this may be a read error. This chain uses TRBV14 with TRBJ2-7; 7 bases are shared with TRBD1. The CDR3 is 15 residues long. The germline V gene has CDR1 SGHDN and CDR2 FVKESK. CDR3 bases: TGTGTCAGCAGCCTTAAATCAGGGGGTGGCTACGAGCAGTACTTC. This sequence encodes CVSSLKSGGGYEQYF.

This clonotype turned up a few times. The rearrangement links TRBV5-1 to TRBJ2-3; D not certain. There are 15 residues in the CDR3. V was clipped by 2 bases and J by 4 bases, with 14 bases between them. CDR1 and CDR2 from the germline V gene are SGHRS and YFSETQ. The CDR3 reads CASSLVGGPSDTQYF. In DNA form, the CDR3 reads TGCGCCAGCAGCTTAGTTGGCGGCCCCTCAGATACGCAGTATTTT.

Ten or more counts support this clonotype. The chain recombines TRBV6-2 or TRBV6-3 with TRBJ2-3, with 14 bases matching TRBD2. The germline V gene encodes CDR1 MNHEY and CDR2 SVGEGT. The CDR3 has 14 residues. With V trimmed by 10 bases and J by 6 bases, 6 bases remained unmatched. CDR3 loop: CATTGTSGSDTQYF. In DNA form, the CDR3 reads TGTGCCACGACCGGGACTAGCGGGAGTGATACGCAGTATTTT.

This chain connects TRBV20-1 to TRBJ2-1; 13 bases align to TRBD2. Germline V gene sequence: CDR1 DFQATT, CDR2 SNEGSKA (reference sequence). The CDR3 consists of 17 residues. After removal of 4 bases from V and 8 bases from J, the junction contained 14 bases not matched to a gene. The CDR3 coding sequence is TGCAGTGCTAACCCCCTTCCTGGACTAGCGGGAGCACATGAGCAGTTCTTC. Translating gives CSANPLPGLAGAHEQFF.

With respect to this clonotype: Since a much larger clone is just one base distant, this may be a read error. Without the conserved terminal phenylalanine or tryptophan, this CDR3 likely stems from a read error. The rearrangement links TRBV11-2 to TRBJ2-4; D unresolved. The J call may be faulty, since TRBJ2-1 better matches the DNA end. Germline-derived CDR1 and CDR2 are SGHAT and FQNNGV. The CDR3 totals 16 residues. This chain's CDR3 is CASSLDRERHNNDQFS. CDR3 nucleotide sequence: TGTGCCAGCAGCTTAGATCGAGAGCGTCACAACAATGATCAGTTCTCC.

This clonotype was counted ten times or more. The CDR3 DNA reads as TGTGCCAGCAGTTACTCGATGGAACAGGTTGGGAACACTGAAGCTTTCTTT. This gives the protein CASSYSMEQVGNTEAFF. The V and J genes are TRBV6-2 or TRBV6-3 and TRBJ1-1; D may be TRBD1 (5 bases). Trimming cost V 0 bases and J 1 base, with 15 bases left between them. The V gene's germline CDR1 is MNHEY and CDR2 SVGEGT. The CDR3 contains 17 residues.

This clonotype has ten or more counts. The chain uses TRBV28 and TRBJ2-5; D is unclear. V was cut by 6 bases and J by 4 bases, with 9 bases left in between. This CDR3 is 12 amino acids long. CDR1 MDHEN and CDR2 SYDVKM come from the germline V gene. CDR3 in DNA: TGTGCCAGCAGCGACGGTAGAGAGACCCAGTACTTC. Translating gives CASSDGRETQYF. The whole variable domain, remainder taken from reference TRBV28 and TRBJ2-5, is DVKVTQSSRYLVKRTGEKVFLECVQDMDHENMFWYRQDPGLGLRLIYFSYDVKMKEKGDIPEGYSVSREKKERFSLILESASTNQTSMYLCASSDGRETQYFGPGTRLLVL.

This clonotype was seen at least ten times. The chain joins TRBV30 to TRBJ2-7; 8 bases are a match to TRBD1. After removal of 5 bases from V and 4 bases from J, the junction contained 4 bases not matched to a gene. This CDR3 region has 12 residues. Germline lookup yields CDR1 GTSNPN and CDR2 SVGIG (reference sequence). CDR3 DNA: TGTGCCTGGCAGGGGGCCGGGTACGAGCAGTACTTC. Amino acids: CAWQGAGYEQYF. The whole variable domain, filled in from reference TRBV30 and TRBJ2-7, reads SQTIHQWPATLVQPVGSPLSLECTVEGTSNPNLYWYRQAAGRGLQLLFYSVGIGQISSEVPQNLSASRPQDRQFILSSKKLLLSDSGFYLCAWQGAGYEQYFGPGTRLTVT.